This is a list of T cell receptor beta chains from one sample in a study of blood T cell repertoires in COVID-19. This table comes from immunoSEQ multiplex PCR, and its TCRdb copy is limited to in-frame clones, with some not included. The sample gives about 260,000 clones, around 87% of which show up once; over 5% is in the top ten. The source material was peripheral blood. The receptor set was obtained from a woman aged 55-70 years with COVID-19, enrolled during active disease. The CDR3 runs from the conserved cysteine through the conserved F or W. Each record gives: J gene, V gene, CDR3 protein.

j_gene: TRBJ2-3
v_gene: TRBV6-5
CDR3aa: CASTGQGAITDTQYF

j_gene: TRBJ1-5
v_gene: TRBV24-1
CDR3aa: CATSDRRPGGNQPQHF

j_gene: TRBJ2-1
v_gene: TRBV11-3
CDR3aa: CASSLGVASGEQFF

j_gene: TRBJ2-3
v_gene: TRBV19
CDR3aa: CASSIGGLASDTQYF

j_gene: TRBJ1-1
v_gene: TRBV7-8
CDR3aa: CASSQHKGVFTEAFF

j_gene: TRBJ1-4
v_gene: TRBV29-1
CDR3aa: CSVGFRGAEKLFF

j_gene: TRBJ1-2
v_gene: TRBV19
CDR3aa: CASSTGGYGYTF

j_gene: TRBJ1-2
v_gene: TRBV2
CDR3aa: CASRGTGAYGYTF

j_gene: TRBJ1-6
v_gene: TRBV7-9
CDR3aa: CASSHHLSQDSPLHF

j_gene: TRBJ1-5
v_gene: TRBV20-1
CDR3aa: CSASPGSGNQPQHF

j_gene: TRBJ1-2
v_gene: TRBV29-1
CDR3aa: CSVADRINYGYTF

j_gene: TRBJ1-1
v_gene: TRBV6-4
CDR3aa: CASSDSGHTNTEAFF

j_gene: TRBJ1-6
v_gene: TRBV3-1/TRBV3-2
CDR3aa: CASSQARISPLHF

j_gene: TRBJ2-7
v_gene: TRBV5-6
CDR3aa: CASSSAKNYEQYF

j_gene: TRBJ1-3
v_gene: TRBV6-5
CDR3aa: CASSGTGDSGNTIYF

j_gene: TRBJ1-2
v_gene: TRBV5-1
CDR3aa: CASSLALTGGGYTF

j_gene: TRBJ1-2
v_gene: TRBV19
CDR3aa: CASSTPRQGRNYGYTF

j_gene: TRBJ2-2
v_gene: TRBV5-6
CDR3aa: CASSPAGNTGELFF

j_gene: TRBJ2-1
v_gene: TRBV3-1/TRBV3-2
CDR3aa: CASSRDYSYNEQFF

j_gene: TRBJ1-5
v_gene: TRBV6-1
CDR3aa: CASSELSRGFQPQHF

j_gene: TRBJ2-1
v_gene: TRBV9
CDR3aa: CASSVNVAGVDEQFF

j_gene: TRBJ2-3
v_gene: TRBV3-1/TRBV3-2
CDR3aa: CASSQDLPDTQYF

j_gene: TRBJ2-2
v_gene: TRBV29-1
CDR3aa: CSGGAGERTGELFF

j_gene: TRBJ2-1
v_gene: TRBV24-1
CDR3aa: CATSDLGTRLNEQFF

j_gene: TRBJ1-2
v_gene: TRBV3-1/TRBV3-2
CDR3aa: CASSQSGTGRYGYTF

j_gene: TRBJ1-5
v_gene: TRBV3-1/TRBV3-2
CDR3aa: CASSQGPGSNQPQHF

j_gene: TRBJ1-2
v_gene: TRBV14
CDR3aa: CASSQQTGGIGTF

j_gene: TRBJ1-2
v_gene: TRBV6-1
CDR3aa: CASSESVYGYTF

j_gene: TRBJ2-7
v_gene: TRBV19
CDR3aa: CASSTLPTPGYEQYF

j_gene: TRBJ1-2
v_gene: TRBV18
CDR3aa: CASSPQGPARGYTF

j_gene: TRBJ2-5
v_gene: TRBV5-4
CDR3aa: CASSKGTAQETQYF

j_gene: TRBJ1-2
v_gene: TRBV3-1/TRBV3-2
CDR3aa: CASSQTGQGGYGYTF

j_gene: TRBJ1-2
v_gene: TRBV19
CDR3aa: CASSSPFGAGGYTF

j_gene: TRBJ1-5
v_gene: TRBV10-1
CDR3aa: CASSLIPGTGRGYSNQPQHF

j_gene: TRBJ2-1
v_gene: TRBV5-4
CDR3aa: CASSLGLAGGSYNEQFF

j_gene: TRBJ2-7
v_gene: TRBV29-1
CDR3aa: CSVVVGQWGRKIYEQYF

j_gene: TRBJ2-7
v_gene: TRBV28
CDR3aa: CASGFTSGGGYEQYF

j_gene: TRBJ2-3
v_gene: TRBV6-5
CDR3aa: CASQHRDRDTQYF

j_gene: TRBJ1-1
v_gene: TRBV28
CDR3aa: CASRPPQGGLTEAFF

j_gene: TRBJ1-1
v_gene: TRBV5-1
CDR3aa: CASSFSARGNTEAFF

j_gene: TRBJ2-5
v_gene: TRBV21-1
CDR3aa: CASSRGGAPGETQYF

j_gene: TRBJ2-5
v_gene: TRBV6-5
CDR3aa: CASSPSRETQYF

j_gene: TRBJ2-5
v_gene: TRBV5-4
CDR3aa: CASSEGTGLGETQYF

j_gene: TRBJ2-7
v_gene: TRBV3-1/TRBV3-2
CDR3aa: CASSQDTPGTRAWYEQYF

j_gene: TRBJ1-5
v_gene: TRBV28
CDR3aa: CASDLTGPNQPQHF

j_gene: TRBJ2-3
v_gene: TRBV28
CDR3aa: CASIPQGSSSDTQYF

j_gene: TRBJ2-2
v_gene: TRBV7-3
CDR3aa: CASSSGGLRNGELFF

j_gene: TRBJ2-2
v_gene: TRBV19
CDR3aa: CASSSTSGAGELFF

j_gene: TRBJ1-6
v_gene: TRBV28
CDR3aa: CASSTTGYGVSPLHF

j_gene: TRBJ2-3
v_gene: TRBV14
CDR3aa: CASSRGAGATQYF

j_gene: TRBJ2-5
v_gene: TRBV7-7
CDR3aa: CASSLGTRTSQETQYF

j_gene: TRBJ2-7
v_gene: TRBV5-1
CDR3aa: CASSFTQGVRYEQYF

j_gene: TRBJ2-3
v_gene: TRBV5-1
CDR3aa: CASSPGLSTDTQYF